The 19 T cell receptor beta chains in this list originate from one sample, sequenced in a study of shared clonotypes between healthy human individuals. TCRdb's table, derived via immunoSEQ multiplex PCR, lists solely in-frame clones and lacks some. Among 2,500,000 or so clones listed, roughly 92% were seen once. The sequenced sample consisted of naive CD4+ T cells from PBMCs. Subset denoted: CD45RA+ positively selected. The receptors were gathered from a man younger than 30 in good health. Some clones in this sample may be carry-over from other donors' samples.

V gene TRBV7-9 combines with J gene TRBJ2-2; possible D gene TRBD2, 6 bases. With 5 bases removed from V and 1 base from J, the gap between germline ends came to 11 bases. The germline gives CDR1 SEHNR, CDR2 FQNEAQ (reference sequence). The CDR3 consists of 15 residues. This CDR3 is CASSISGGNTGELFF. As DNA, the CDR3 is TGTGCCAGCAGCATTAGCGGAGGGAACACCGGGGAGCTGTTTTTT.

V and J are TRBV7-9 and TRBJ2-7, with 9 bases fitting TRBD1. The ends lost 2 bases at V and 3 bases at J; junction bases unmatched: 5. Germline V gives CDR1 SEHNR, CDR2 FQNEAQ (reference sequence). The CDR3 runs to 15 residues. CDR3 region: CASSLNPTGGYEQYF. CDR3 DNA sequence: TGTGCCAGCAGCTTAAATCCGACAGGGGGCTACGAGCAGTACTTC. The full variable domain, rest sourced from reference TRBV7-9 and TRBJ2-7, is DTGVSQNPRHKITKRGQNVTFRCDPISEHNRLYWYRQTLGQGPEFLTYFQNEAQLEKSRLLSDRFSAERPKGSFSTLEIQRTEQGDSAMYLCASSLNPTGGYEQYFGPGTRLTVT.

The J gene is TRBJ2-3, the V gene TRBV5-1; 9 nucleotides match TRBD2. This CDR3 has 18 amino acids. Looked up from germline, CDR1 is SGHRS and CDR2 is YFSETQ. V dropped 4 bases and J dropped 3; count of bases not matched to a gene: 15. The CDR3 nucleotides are TGCGCCAGCAGCCTTCAGACTAGCGGCCCAGGGGTAACAGATACGCAGTATTTT. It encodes CASSLQTSGPGVTDTQYF. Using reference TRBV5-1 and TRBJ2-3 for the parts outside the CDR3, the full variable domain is KAGVTQTPRYLIKTRGQQVTLSCSPISGHRSVSWYQQTPGQGLQFLFEYFSETQRNKGNFPGRFSGRQFSNSRSEMNVSTLELGDSALYLCASSLQTSGPGVTDTQYFGPGTRLTVL.

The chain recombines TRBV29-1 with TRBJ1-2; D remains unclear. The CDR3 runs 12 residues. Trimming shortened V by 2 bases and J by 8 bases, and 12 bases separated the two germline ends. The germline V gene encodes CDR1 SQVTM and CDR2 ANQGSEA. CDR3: CSVELWDRGYTF. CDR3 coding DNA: TGCAGCGTTGAATTGTGGGATCGCGGCTACACCTTC.

CDR3 amino acids: CASSLRGESNTEAFF. In nucleotides, the CDR3 is TGCGCCAGCAGCTTGCGGGGGGAGTCAAACACTGAAGCTTTCTTT. The chain combines TRBV5-1 with TRBJ1-1; the D gene is possibly TRBD1 (5 bases). Germline assignment: CDR1 SGHRS and CDR2 YFSETQ. V shed 1 base and J shed 2 bases, with 12 bases lying between them. The CDR3 consists of 15 residues. Drawing the rest from reference TRBV5-1 and TRBJ1-1, the complete variable domain is KAGVTQTPRYLIKTRGQQVTLSCSPISGHRSVSWYQQTPGQGLQFLFEYFSETQRNKGNFPGRFSGRQFSNSRSEMNVSTLELGDSALYLCASSLRGESNTEAFFGQGTRLTVV.

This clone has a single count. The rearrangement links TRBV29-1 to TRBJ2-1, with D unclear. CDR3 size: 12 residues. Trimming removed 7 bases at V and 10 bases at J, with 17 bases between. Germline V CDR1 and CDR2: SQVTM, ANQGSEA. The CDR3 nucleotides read TGCAGCGGCATGCGGTTTTACGGGGAGCAGTTCTTC. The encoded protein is CSGMRFYGEQFF.

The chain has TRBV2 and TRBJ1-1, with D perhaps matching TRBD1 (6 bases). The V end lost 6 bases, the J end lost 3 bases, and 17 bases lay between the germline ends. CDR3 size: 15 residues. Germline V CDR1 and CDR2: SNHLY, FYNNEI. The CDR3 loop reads CASRAIPGTHTEAFF. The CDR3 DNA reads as TGTGCCAGCAGAGCGATACCCGGGACACACACTGAAGCTTTCTTT.

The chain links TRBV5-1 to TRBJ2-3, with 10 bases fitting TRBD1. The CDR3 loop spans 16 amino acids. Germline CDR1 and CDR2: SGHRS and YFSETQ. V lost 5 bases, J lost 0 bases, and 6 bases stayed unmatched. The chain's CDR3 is CASRPTGGKSTDTQYF. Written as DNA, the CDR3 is TGCGCCAGCAGACCGACAGGGGGCAAGAGCACAGATACGCAGTATTTT.

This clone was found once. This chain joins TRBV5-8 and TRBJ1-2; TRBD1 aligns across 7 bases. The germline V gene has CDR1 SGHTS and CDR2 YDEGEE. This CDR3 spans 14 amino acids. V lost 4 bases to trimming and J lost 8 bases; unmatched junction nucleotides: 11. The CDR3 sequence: CASSAPTGLGGYTF. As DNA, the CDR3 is TGTGCCAGCAGCGCCCCGACAGGGTTGGGAGGCTACACCTTC.

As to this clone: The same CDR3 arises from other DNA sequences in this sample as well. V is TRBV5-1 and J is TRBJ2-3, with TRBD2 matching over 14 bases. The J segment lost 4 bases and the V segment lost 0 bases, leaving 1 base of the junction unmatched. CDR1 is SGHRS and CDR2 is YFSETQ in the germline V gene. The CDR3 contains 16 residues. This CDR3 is CASSLAGLAGADTQYF. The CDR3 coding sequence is TGCGCCAGCAGCTTGGCGGGACTAGCGGGAGCAGATACGCAGTATTTT.

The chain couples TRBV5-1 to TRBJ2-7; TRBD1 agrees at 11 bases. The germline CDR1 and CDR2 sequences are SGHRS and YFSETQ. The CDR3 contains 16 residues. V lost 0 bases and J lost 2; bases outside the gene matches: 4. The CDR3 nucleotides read TGCGCCAGCAGCTTGGGCGGGACAGGGGGGACCTACGAGCAGTACTTC. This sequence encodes CASSLGGTGGTYEQYF.

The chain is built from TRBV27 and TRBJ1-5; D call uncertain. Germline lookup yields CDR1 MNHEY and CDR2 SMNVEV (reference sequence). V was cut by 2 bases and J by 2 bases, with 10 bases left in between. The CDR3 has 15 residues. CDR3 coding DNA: TGTGCCAGCAGTTTAGGAGGGTTGGGCAATCAGCCCCAGCATTTT. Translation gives CASSLGGLGNQPQHF.

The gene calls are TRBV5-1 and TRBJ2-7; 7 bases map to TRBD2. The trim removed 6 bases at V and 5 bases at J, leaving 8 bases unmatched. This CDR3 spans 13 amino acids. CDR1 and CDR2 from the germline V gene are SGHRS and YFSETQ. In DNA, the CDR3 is TGCGCCAGCAAAGCCATCCGGGGGGACGAGCAGTACTTC. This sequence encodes CASKAIRGDEQYF. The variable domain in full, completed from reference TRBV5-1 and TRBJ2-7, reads KAGVTQTPRYLIKTRGQQVTLSCSPISGHRSVSWYQQTPGQGLQFLFEYFSETQRNKGNFPGRFSGRQFSNSRSEMNVSTLELGDSALYLCASKAIRGDEQYFGPGTRLTVT.

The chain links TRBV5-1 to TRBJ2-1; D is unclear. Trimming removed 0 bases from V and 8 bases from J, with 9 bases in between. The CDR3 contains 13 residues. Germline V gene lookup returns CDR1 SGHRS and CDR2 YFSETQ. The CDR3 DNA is TGCGCCAGCAGCTTGGATAGAGAGTATGAGCAGTTCTTC. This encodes CASSLDREYEQFF.

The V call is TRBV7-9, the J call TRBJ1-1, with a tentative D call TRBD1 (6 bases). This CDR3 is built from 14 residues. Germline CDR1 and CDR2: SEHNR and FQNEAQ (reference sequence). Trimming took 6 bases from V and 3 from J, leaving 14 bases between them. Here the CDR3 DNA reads TGTGCCAGCAGTCGAGAGGGGGGGGACACTGAAGCTTTCTTT. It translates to CASSREGGDTEAFF. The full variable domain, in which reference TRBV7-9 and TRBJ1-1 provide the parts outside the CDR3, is DTGVSQNPRHKITKRGQNVTFRCDPISEHNRLYWYRQTLGQGPEFLTYFQNEAQLEKSRLLSDRFSAERPKGSFSTLEIQRTEQGDSAMYLCASSREGGDTEAFFGQGTRLTVV.

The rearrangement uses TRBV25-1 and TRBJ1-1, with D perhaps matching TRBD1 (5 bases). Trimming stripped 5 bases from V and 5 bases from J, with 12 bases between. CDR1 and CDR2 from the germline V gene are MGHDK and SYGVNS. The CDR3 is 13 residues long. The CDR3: CASSSMGETEAFF. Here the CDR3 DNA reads TGTGCCAGCAGTTCCATGGGGGAAACTGAAGCTTTCTTT.

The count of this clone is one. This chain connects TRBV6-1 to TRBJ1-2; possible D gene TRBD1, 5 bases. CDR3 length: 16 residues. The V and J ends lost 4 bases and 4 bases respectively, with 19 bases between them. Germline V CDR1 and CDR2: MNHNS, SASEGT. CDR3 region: CASSVRSPGTAYGYTF. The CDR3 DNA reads TGTGCCAGCAGTGTTAGGTCCCCAGGGACGGCCTATGGCTACACCTTC.

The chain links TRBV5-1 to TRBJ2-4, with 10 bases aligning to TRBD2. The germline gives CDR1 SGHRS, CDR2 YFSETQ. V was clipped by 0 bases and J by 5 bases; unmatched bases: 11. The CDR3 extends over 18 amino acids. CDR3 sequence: CASSLEVSGRLPQNIQYF. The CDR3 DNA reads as TGCGCCAGCAGCTTGGAGGTTAGCGGGAGGTTGCCCCAAAACATTCAGTACTTC. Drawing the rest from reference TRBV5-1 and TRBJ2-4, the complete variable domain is KAGVTQTPRYLIKTRGQQVTLSCSPISGHRSVSWYQQTPGQGLQFLFEYFSETQRNKGNFPGRFSGRQFSNSRSEMNVSTLELGDSALYLCASSLEVSGRLPQNIQYFGAGTRLSVL.

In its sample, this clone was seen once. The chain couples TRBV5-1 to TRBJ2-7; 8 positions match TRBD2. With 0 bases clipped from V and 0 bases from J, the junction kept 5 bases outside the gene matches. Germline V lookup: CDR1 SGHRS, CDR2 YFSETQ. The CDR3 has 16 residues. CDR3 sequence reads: CASSLAGSGTSYEQYF. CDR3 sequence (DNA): TGCGCCAGCAGCTTGGCAGGTAGCGGGACCTCCTACGAGCAGTACTTC.